Following are 30 T cell receptor beta chains from one sample sequenced in a study of regulatory T cells in long-lasting Graves disease. Assembly of TCR beta libraries relied on iRepertoire HTBI primers together with Arm-PCR of CDR3 regions. Each CDR3 protein is one row after TCRdb ran MiXCR on the multiplex PCR reads. Of a few hundred thousand distinct CDR3 sequences in the sample, approximately 13% were seen once. Time point of the sample: newly diagnosed GD, antithyroid drugs for less than 3 months. Isolated PBMC RNA provided the starting material for the TCR library. This same sample was also taken into another study, of T cells in Graves' hyperthyroidism and ophthalmopathy.

This material consisted of peripheral blood mononuclear cells (PBMCs), taken at new diagnosis, from a patient treated with antithyroid drugs. The receptors were sampled from a man between 25 and 39 years old with Graves disease.

In its sample, this clonotype was seen a few times. The chain carries TRBV5-1 and TRBJ1-5, with TRBD1 matching 10 bases. Trimming cost V 3 bases and J 7 bases; bases outside gene matches: 7. The CDR3 covers 15 residues. Germline CDR1 and CDR2: SGHRS and YFSETQ. The CDR3 is CASSYTGTGDQPQHF. CDR3 coding DNA: TGCGCCAGCAGCTATACCGGGACAGGGGACCAGCCCCAGCATTTT.

The J gene is TRBJ2-7, the V gene TRBV12-3 or TRBV12-4; D unclear. V lost 1 base and J 0 bases, leaving 4 bases between the germline ends. This CDR3 contains 13 residues. The CDR3 is CASSLVPSYEQYF. The CDR3 coding sequence is TGTGCCAGCAGTTTAGTCCCCTCCTACGAGCAGTACTTC.

The rearrangement joins TRBV11-2 to TRBJ2-2; D is unresolved. The CDR3 extends over 14 amino acids. V was pared by 3 bases and J by 7 bases, with 12 bases between. Looked up from germline, CDR1 is SGHAT and CDR2 is FQNNGV. CDR3 nucleotides: TGTGCCAGCAGCTTTTACAGAGTGAACGGGGAGCTGTTTTTT. Its translation: CASSFYRVNGELFF.

This clonotype was observed many times. The chain has TRBV11-2 and TRBJ2-1; 11 nucleotides line up with TRBD2. The CDR3 length is 18 residues. V shed 7 bases, J shed 4 bases, and the junction held 15 bases outside the gene matches. Germline loops: CDR1 SGHAT, CDR2 FQNNGV. The CDR3: CASISGLAGLGFYNEQFF. CDR3 in DNA: TGTGCCAGCATATCCGGACTAGCGGGTCTTGGGTTTTACAATGAGCAGTTCTTC. The variable domain in full, completed from reference TRBV11-2 and TRBJ2-1, reads EAGVAQSPRYKIIEKRQSVAFWCNPISGHATLYWYQQILGQGPKLLIQFQNNGVVDDSQLPKDRFSAERLKGVDSTLKIQPAKLEDSAVYLCASISGLAGLGFYNEQFFGPGTRLTVL.

This clonotype was seen only a few times. The genes are TRBV19 and TRBJ1-2, with D unclear. The CDR3 is 15 amino acids. Germline V CDR1 and CDR2: LNHDA, SQIVND (reference sequence). Trimming took 1 base from V and 3 from J, leaving 12 bases between them. CDR3 nucleotide sequence: TGTGCCAGTAGTATAGCCTTAGACCGATACTATGGCTACACCTTC. Protein product: CASSIALDRYYGYTF. Drawing the rest from reference TRBV19 and TRBJ1-2, the complete variable domain is DGGITQSPKYLFRKEGQNVTLSCEQNLNHDAMYWYRQDPGQGLRLIYYSQIVNDFQKGDIAEGYSVSREKKESFPLTVTSAQKNPTAFYLCASSIALDRYYGYTFGSGTRLTVV.

In its sample, this clonotype was seen many times. The CDR3 region has the DNA TGTGCCAGCAACTCAGGCGGGAGGACCCACGAGCAGTACTTC. Translated: CASNSGGRTHEQYF. The chain recombines TRBV12-3 or TRBV12-4 with TRBJ2-7; 8 bases agree with TRBD2. The CDR3 covers 14 residues. The trim removed 7 bases at V and 5 bases at J, leaving 10 bases unmatched.

This clonotype has a single count. The V call is TRBV29-1, the J call TRBJ1-2, with 12 bases fitting TRBD1. Germline V gene sequence: CDR1 SQVTM, CDR2 ANQGSEA. V was pared by 2 bases and J by 7 bases, with 11 bases of the junction left unmatched. This CDR3 is 16 amino acids long. The CDR3 sequence is CSVESGTGGRQLGYTF. The CDR3 DNA is TGCAGCGTTGAATCCGGGACAGGGGGCCGGCAGCTTGGCTACACCTTC.

This clonotype appeared many times. The gene calls are TRBV29-1 and TRBJ2-3; D is unclear. V gave up 0 bases and J gave up 2 bases, with 12 bases separating them. Looked up from germline, CDR1 is SQVTM and CDR2 is ANQGSEA. This CDR3 region has 15 residues. The CDR3 DNA is TGCAGCGTTGAAGACCCGACGTCCGTCACAGATACGCAGTATTTT. Encoded protein: CSVEDPTSVTDTQYF.

This chain connects TRBV6-1 to TRBJ2-3; a possible D gene is TRBD2 (6 bases). The germline V gene has CDR1 MNHNS and CDR2 SASEGT. The CDR3 runs 14 residues. Trimming removed 8 bases at V and 5 bases at J, with 17 bases between. The CDR3 spells CASQRVPGVDTQYF. CDR3 coding DNA: TGTGCCAGCCAGAGGGTCCCGGGAGTAGATACGCAGTATTTT.

Comments on this clonotype: A junction end diverges from the germline sequence, so it may reflect a read error. The V call is TRBV7-7, the J call TRBJ2-2; D is ambiguous. This CDR3 comprises 15 residues. The germline V gene has CDR1 SSHAT and CDR2 FNYEAQ (reference sequence). The CDR3 DNA sequence: TGTGCTAGCACCCCGCGGACCACAAACACCGGGGAGCTGTTTTTT. As protein: CASTPRTTNTGELFF.

The sample holds many counts of this clonotype. This chain links TRBV27 with TRBJ2-1; TRBD2 aligns across 8 bases. Trimming took 8 bases from V and 2 from J; bases not matched to a gene: 11. The CDR3 extends over 16 amino acids. Germline V gene lookup returns CDR1 MNHEY and CDR2 SMNVEV (reference sequence). This CDR3 is CASSYSGAPPYNEQFF. DNA of the CDR3: TGTGCCAGCTCGTATAGCGGGGCCCCCCCCTACAATGAGCAGTTCTTC.

This clonotype was seen repeatedly, ten times or more. The rearrangement links TRBV27 to TRBJ1-2; D gene ambiguous. Germline V gene sequence: CDR1 MNHEY, CDR2 SMNVEV (reference sequence). The CDR3 contains 11 residues. V lost 6 bases and J lost 7, with 9 bases in between. CDR3 sequence reads: CASSSPGGYTF. The CDR3 nucleotides are TGTGCCAGCAGCTCACCCGGTGGCTACACCTTC.

This clonotype has ten or more counts. The V call is TRBV2, the J call TRBJ2-3; D not certain. V dropped 3 bases and J dropped 0 bases, with 7 bases sitting between them. The germline CDR1 and CDR2 sequences are SNHLY and FYNNEI. This CDR3 contains 14 residues. CDR3 bases: TGTGCCAGCAGTGAGTTTCGTAGCACAGATACGCAGTATTTT. Translated, it gives CASSEFRSTDTQYF.

This clonotype has a handful of counts. This chain joins TRBV27 and TRBJ2-2; D is unresolved. The V end lost 5 bases, the J end lost 5 bases, and 18 bases lay between the germline ends. CDR1 is MNHEY and CDR2 is SMNVEV in the germline V gene (reference sequence). The CDR3 is made up of 16 amino acids. CDR3 sequence reads: CASSTQSWPRTGELFF. CDR3 coding DNA: TGTGCCAGCAGTACCCAGAGTTGGCCGAGAACCGGGGAGCTGTTTTTT.

This clonotype appeared many times. V and J are TRBV3-1 and TRBJ2-7; 7 nucleotides match TRBD2. From germline, CDR1 is LGHDT and CDR2 YNNKEL (reference sequence). V trimming: 4 bases; J trimming: 7 bases; junction bases outside the gene matches: 7. The CDR3 length is 13 residues. The CDR3 DNA is TGTGCCAGCAGCCGCCAACCCGGGGGGGAGCAGTACTTC. This encodes CASSRQPGGEQYF.

This clonotype was seen a few times. J is TRBJ1-1 and V is TRBV11-2; D is unresolved. V shed 5 bases and J shed 7 bases, with 17 bases lying between them. Germline CDR1 and CDR2: SGHAT and FQNNGV. This CDR3 has 14 amino acids. CDR3 sequence (DNA): TGTGCCAGCAGCGACGACGACTTCGACGGTGAAGCTTTCTTT. It encodes CASSDDDFDGEAFF.

This clonotype was counted between two and nine times. The chain couples TRBV3-1 to TRBJ2-1, with TRBD2 as a possible D gene (6 bases). Trimming removed 1 base at V and 4 bases at J, with 20 bases between. Germline CDR1 is LGHDT and CDR2 is YNNKEL (reference sequence). The CDR3 extends over 18 amino acids. The CDR3 nucleotides are TGTGCCAGCAGCCAAGCGCACCCACTGGCGGAGGGGTACAATGAGCAGTTCTTC. Translation: CASSQAHPLAEGYNEQFF.

This clonotype was found a few times. The J gene is TRBJ1-2, the V gene TRBV10-3; possibly TRBD1 for D (5 bases). The CDR3 covers 13 residues. The V end lost 5 bases, the J end lost 6 bases, and 13 bases lay between the germline ends. CDR1 is ENHRY, CDR2 SYGVKD, per germline. DNA for the CDR3: TGTGCCATCAGTTCAGGGCGGAAGGATGGCTACACCTTC. This translates into CAISSGRKDGYTF.

This clonotype has more than one count but fewer than ten. Just one base apart from a much larger clone, this may be a read error. No conserved phenylalanine or tryptophan ends this CDR3, so it is likely a read error. CDR3 residues: CASSPRGTGFNEQFL. The CDR3 region has the DNA TGTGCCAGCAGCCCAAGGGGGACAGGGTTCAATGAGCAGTTCCTC. The chain employs TRBV7-9 and TRBJ2-1; TRBD1 agrees at 9 bases. CDR3 size: 15 residues. Per the germline V gene, CDR1 is SEHNR and CDR2 is FQNEAQ (reference sequence). V trimming: 5 bases; J trimming: 6 bases; junction bases outside the gene matches: 8.

With respect to this clonotype: A much larger clone lies one base from this, so it may be a read error. The rearrangement joins TRBV27 to TRBJ1-2; D ambiguous. Germline V gene lookup returns CDR1 MNHEY and CDR2 SMNVEV (reference sequence). CDR3 size: 14 residues. V shed 5 bases and J shed 2 bases, with 12 bases lying between them. The CDR3 nucleotides are TGTGCCAGCAGTGATTTTACAGTGAACTATGGCTACACCTTC. It codes for CASSDFTVNYGYTF.

Ten or more counts support this clonotype. V and J are TRBV6-2 or TRBV6-3 and TRBJ2-7, with a tentative D call TRBD2 (5 bases). The germline V gene has CDR1 MNHEY and CDR2 SVGEGT. The CDR3 spans 14 residues. Between the trimmed V and J ends, which lost 11 bases and 2 bases, there was a span of 19 bases. CDR3 DNA: TGTGCCGCACTCCGGACGGAGGCAACCTACGAGCAGTACTTC. The encoded protein is CAALRTEATYEQYF.

This clonotype was seen a few times. This sequence joins TRBV6-2 or TRBV6-3 and TRBJ1-1; the D is unclear. CDR3 length: 14 residues. The V and J ends lost 2 bases and 1 base respectively, with 8 bases between them. Germline loops: CDR1 MNHEY, CDR2 SVGEGT. The CDR3 nucleotides are TGTGCCAGCAGTTACCCGCGGAGGAACACTGAAGCTTTCTTT. It codes for CASSYPRRNTEAFF.

This clonotype has a count of ten or more. The V call is TRBV7-9, the J call TRBJ1-1; D is possibly TRBD1 (6 bases). Deletions cut 2 bases from V and 7 bases from J, with 11 bases between. This CDR3 contains 13 residues. CDR1 and CDR2 from the germline V gene are SEHNR and FQNEAQ (reference sequence). The CDR3 sequence is CASSLLQGDEAFF. CDR3 DNA sequence: TGTGCCAGCAGCTTATTACAGGGTGATGAAGCTTTCTTT.

The rearrangement uses TRBV6-2 or TRBV6-3 and TRBJ1-2, with unresolved D. Germline lookup yields CDR1 MNHEY and CDR2 SVGEGT. This CDR3 has 11 residues. With 5 bases removed from V and 5 bases from J, the gap between germline ends came to 6 bases. The CDR3 nucleotides are TGTGCCAGCAGTGACCTATATGGCTACACCTTC. This translates into CASSDLYGYTF.

The table lists this clonotype with many counts. The chain links TRBV30 to TRBJ1-2; no clear D gene. CDR1 is GTSNPN and CDR2 is SVGIG in the germline V gene (reference sequence). V dropped 0 bases and J dropped 4 bases, with 9 bases sitting between them. This CDR3 contains 13 residues. CDR3 sequence: CAWSVTEIYGYTF. The DNA of the CDR3 is TGTGCCTGGAGTGTCACAGAAATCTATGGCTACACCTTC.

Turning to this clonotype: Possible read error: a much larger clone is one base away. The V call is TRBV5-1, the J call TRBJ2-7; 7 positions agree with TRBD1. Germline V gene lookup returns CDR1 SGHRS and CDR2 YFSETQ. The CDR3 totals 14 residues. V was clipped by 4 bases and J by 3 bases; unmatched bases: 7. The CDR3 DNA reads TGCGCCAGCAGCCCGGGACAGTTTTACTACGAGCAGTACTTC. Its protein is CASSPGQFYYEQYF.

V is TRBV6-5 and J is TRBJ1-4; D remains ambiguous. The germline V and J ends were trimmed by 0 bases and 6 bases, with 17 bases remaining between them. Germline assignment: CDR1 MNHEY and CDR2 SVGAGI. The CDR3 loop spans 17 amino acids. CDR3 sequence: CASSYSKARVGDEKLFF. CDR3 in DNA: TGTGCCAGCAGTTACTCGAAGGCTAGGGTAGGAGATGAAAAACTGTTTTTT.

This clonotype was seen repeatedly, ten times or more. The J gene is TRBJ2-1, the V gene TRBV7-2, with 12 nucleotides matching TRBD2. Germline CDR1 reads SGHTA; CDR2 reads FQGNSA. The CDR3 length is 15 residues. Trimming removed 7 bases from V and 6 bases from J; junction bases left unmatched: 7. CDR3 region: CASILPGLAGNEQFF. The DNA for the CDR3 is TGTGCCAGCATCCTCCCGGGACTAGCGGGCAATGAGCAGTTCTTC.

This clonotype was counted at least ten times. J is TRBJ2-7 and V is TRBV3-1, with 7 bases identical to TRBD2. The trim removed 5 bases at V and 5 bases at J, leaving 12 bases unmatched. The CDR3 extends over 15 amino acids. Germline CDR1 LGHDT, CDR2 YNNKEL (reference sequence). CDR3: CASSKRLAQEDEQYF. Written as DNA, the CDR3 is TGTGCCAGCAGCAAGCGACTAGCTCAAGAGGACGAGCAGTACTTC.

Ten or more counts support this clonotype. The CDR3 region is CSVARGRDSPLHF. In DNA form, the CDR3 reads TGCAGCGTTGCTCGGGGCAGGGATTCACCCCTCCACTTT. This chain links TRBV29-1 with TRBJ1-6, with a weak D call TRBD1 (5 bases). Germline V lookup: CDR1 SQVTM, CDR2 ANQGSEA. This CDR3 comprises 13 residues. Trimming removed 4 bases from V and 8 bases from J, with 12 bases in between.